This T cell receptor beta chain was recovered during a study of shared clonotypes between healthy human individuals. Overall study: There were three CD4 naive, three CD4 memory, two CD8 naive and one CD8 memory plates per donor. Whole-study results and caveats: All-four-donor shared clonotypes had higher generation probabilities than non-shared clonotypes did.

Note on this clone: Antigen unknown.

CDR1 SGHDT and CDR2 YYEEEE come from the germline V gene. The V gene end was trimmed by 4 bases and the J gene end by 5 bases; junction bases not matched to a gene: 6. This CDR3 region has 15 residues. Per the authors' pipeline: Filtering differed because ImmunoSEQ produced junction-only sequences that carried no quality scores. Using immunoSEQ multiplex PCR, the repertoire was profiled, and TCRdb retains in-frame clones only, with some absent. D and trimming come from the DNA, and the V and J calls and clone size come from that table. The sample yields about 2.4 million clones, 85% to 95% seen once.

The specimen was naive CD4+ T cells sorted from blood. Noted subset: CD45RA+ positively selected. The source of this sequence is a man between 18 and 29 years old in good health. The V call is TRBV5-6, the J call TRBJ1-1; the match to TRBD1 covers 12 bases. CDR3 region: CASSQGQGARTEAFF. The CDR3 DNA is TGTGCCAGCAGCCAGGGACAGGGGGCGCGAACTGAAGCTTTCTTT.